The T cell receptor beta chain described here comes from a study of CD8+CD57+ T cells in acquired aplastic anemia. Both TCR beta VDJ combination and CDR3 sequence profiling were carried out. Genomic DNA was the template for this profiling. TCRdb re-derived calls from the reads in MiXCR, one entry per CDR3 protein. Of fewer than 200,000 distinct CDR3 sequences in the sample, around 50% were seen once. This CDR3 contains 14 residues. Trimming took 3 bases from V and 1 from J, leaving 9 bases between them. The V gene's germline CDR1 is LNHNV and CDR2 YYDKDF (reference sequence). Patients sequenced had flow cytometry evidence of CD8+CD57+ cell expansion.

The receptor's source is a human donor with aplastic anemia. The chain recombines TRBV15 with TRBJ1-2; perhaps TRBD1 as D (5 bases). The specimen sequenced was sorted CD4+, CD8+, or CD8+CD57+ T cells (not recorded which) from PBMCs. This CDR3 reads CATSSQGNNYGYTF. The CDR3 nucleotides read TGTGCCACCAGCAGCCAGGGAAATAACTATGGCTACACCTTC.